Listed below are T cell receptor beta chains from one sample, sequenced in a study of shared clonotypes between healthy human individuals. The assay was immunoSEQ multiplex PCR, and TCRdb's table has in-frame clones only and misses some. The sample has roughly 2,000,000 clones; roughly 94% are singletons. Sequencing input: naive CD8+ T cells sorted from blood. These receptors all come from a man in his late teens or twenties in good health. Each CDR3 is given with its conserved first and last residue. Fields, in order: J gene, clone size, V gene, CDR3 length, D gene, CDR3 protein, CDR3 DNA. D genes are given only for firm matches. The size of a clone is reported for some rows only, either as once, few or many, or as a class for expanded clones.

J gene: TRBJ2-5; clone size: NA; V gene: TRBV7-8; CDR3 length: 15; D gene: TRBD2; CDR3 protein: CASSSGLAGGETQYF; CDR3 DNA: TGTGCCAGCAGCTCGGGACTAGCGGGAGGAGAGACCCAGTACTTC
J gene: TRBJ2-1; clone size: NA; V gene: TRBV4-1; CDR3 length: 17; D gene: TRBD1; CDR3 protein: CASSQDLGQGSYNEQFF; CDR3 DNA: TGCGCCAGCAGCCAAGATTTGGGACAGGGATCCTACAATGAGCAGTTCTTC
J gene: TRBJ2-3; clone size: NA; V gene: TRBV11-2; CDR3 length: 14; D gene: NA; CDR3 protein: CASSFPEQPDTQYF; CDR3 DNA: TGTGCCAGCAGCTTCCCTGAACAGCCAGATACGCAGTATTTT
J gene: TRBJ2-1; clone size: NA; V gene: TRBV2; CDR3 length: 14; D gene: NA; CDR3 protein: CASRLGGSYNEQFF; CDR3 DNA: TGTGCCAGCAGGCTTGGTGGTTCCTACAATGAGCAGTTCTTC
J gene: TRBJ2-5; clone size: NA; V gene: TRBV10-2; CDR3 length: 15; D gene: NA; CDR3 protein: CASRTSPGSQETQYF; CDR3 DNA: TGCGCCAGCAGAACCTCGCCCGGGTCCCAAGAGACCCAGTACTTC
J gene: TRBJ2-1; clone size: NA; V gene: TRBV7-9; CDR3 length: 14; D gene: NA; CDR3 protein: CASSLNMNPHEQFF; CDR3 DNA: TGTGCCAGCAGCTTAAATATGAATCCCCATGAGCAGTTCTTC
J gene: TRBJ1-5; clone size: NA; V gene: TRBV7-9; CDR3 length: 16; D gene: TRBD1; CDR3 protein: CASSLAGTGGSQPQHF; CDR3 DNA: TGTGCCAGCAGCTTAGCTGGGACAGGGGGCAGTCAGCCCCAGCATTTT
J gene: TRBJ2-7; clone size: NA; V gene: TRBV28; CDR3 length: 14; D gene: TRBD2; CDR3 protein: CASSVPGGSYEQYF; CDR3 DNA: TGTGCCAGCAGTGTACCGGGGGGTTCCTACGAGCAGTACTTC
J gene: TRBJ2-2; clone size: NA; V gene: TRBV11-1; CDR3 length: 11; D gene: NA; CDR3 protein: CASSQGRELFF; CDR3 DNA: TGTGCCAGCAGTCAGGGAAGGGAGCTGTTTTTT
J gene: TRBJ1-1; clone size: NA; V gene: TRBV9; CDR3 length: 16; D gene: NA; CDR3 protein: CASSGTLGNYGTEAFF; CDR3 DNA: TGTGCCAGCAGCGGGACCCTAGGCAATTATGGCACTGAAGCTTTCTTT
J gene: TRBJ2-7; clone size: NA; V gene: TRBV7-9; CDR3 length: 15; D gene: TRBD2; CDR3 protein: CASSLAGQRTYEQYF; CDR3 DNA: TGTGCCAGCAGCCTAGCGGGACAGCGAACCTACGAGCAGTACTTC
J gene: TRBJ1-4; clone size: NA; V gene: TRBV5-1; CDR3 length: 18; D gene: TRBD1; CDR3 protein: CASSLGDRAYATNEKLFF; CDR3 DNA: TGCGCCAGCAGCTTGGGGGACAGGGCCTATGCAACTAATGAAAAACTGTTTTTT
J gene: TRBJ1-1; clone size: NA; V gene: TRBV27; CDR3 length: 13; D gene: NA; CDR3 protein: CASSLGGRTEAFF; CDR3 DNA: TGTGCCAGCAGTTTGGGCGGGAGGACTGAAGCTTTCTTT
J gene: TRBJ2-7; clone size: NA; V gene: TRBV4-1; CDR3 length: 16; D gene: TRBD1; CDR3 protein: CASSQDSASRGYEQYF; CDR3 DNA: TGCGCCAGCAGCCAAGATTCGGCTAGCAGGGGGTACGAGCAGTACTTC
J gene: TRBJ2-3; clone size: NA; V gene: TRBV28; CDR3 length: 14; D gene: TRBD2; CDR3 protein: CASEESGDTDTQYF; CDR3 DNA: TGTGCCAGCGAGGAAAGCGGGGACACAGATACGCAGTATTTT
J gene: TRBJ1-1; clone size: NA; V gene: TRBV30; CDR3 length: 15; D gene: TRBD1; CDR3 protein: CAWSVLGQGGTEAFF; CDR3 DNA: TGTGCCTGGAGTGTACTGGGACAGGGGGGTACTGAAGCTTTCTTT
J gene: TRBJ1-5; clone size: NA; V gene: TRBV4-1; CDR3 length: 16; D gene: TRBD1; CDR3 protein: CASSQDGTGNWQPQHF; CDR3 DNA: TGCGCCAGCAGCCAAGATGGGACAGGGAATTGGCAGCCCCAGCATTTT
J gene: TRBJ1-4; clone size: once; V gene: TRBV28; CDR3 length: 14; D gene: NA; CDR3 protein: CASSPDAPNEKLFF; CDR3 DNA: TGTGCCAGCAGTCCTGACGCACCTAATGAAAAACTGTTTTTT
J gene: TRBJ1-3; clone size: NA; V gene: TRBV6-1; CDR3 length: 16; D gene: NA; CDR3 protein: CASSEESEGRGNTIYF; CDR3 DNA: TGTGCCAGCAGTGAAGAGTCGGAGGGCCGTGGAAACACCATATATTTT
J gene: TRBJ2-3; clone size: NA; V gene: TRBV4-1; CDR3 length: 17; D gene: TRBD1; CDR3 protein: CASSQQDRGGPPDTQYF; CDR3 DNA: TGCGCCAGCAGCCAACAGGACAGGGGGGGCCCGCCAGATACGCAGTATTTT
J gene: TRBJ1-1; clone size: NA; V gene: TRBV7-9; CDR3 length: 11; D gene: NA; CDR3 protein: CASSPYTEAFF; CDR3 DNA: TGTGCCAGCAGCCCGTACACTGAAGCTTTCTTT
J gene: TRBJ2-1; clone size: once; V gene: TRBV13; CDR3 length: 20; D gene: TRBD2; CDR3 protein: CASSLLAGGGELWSYNEQFF; CDR3 DNA: TGTGCCAGCAGCCTACTAGCGGGAGGGGGAGAGCTTTGGTCCTACAATGAGCAGTTCTTC
J gene: TRBJ1-1; clone size: NA; V gene: TRBV7-9; CDR3 length: 15; D gene: NA; CDR3 protein: CASSLALGTNTEAFF; CDR3 DNA: TGTGCCAGCAGCTTAGCGCTGGGTACGAACACTGAAGCTTTCTTT
J gene: TRBJ2-7; clone size: NA; V gene: TRBV6-6; CDR3 length: 13; D gene: NA; CDR3 protein: CASSYGGTYEQYF; CDR3 DNA: TGTGCCAGCAGTTACGGCGGTACCTACGAGCAGTACTTC
J gene: TRBJ2-5; clone size: NA; V gene: TRBV27; CDR3 length: 14; D gene: NA; CDR3 protein: CASRSLGVDETQYF; CDR3 DNA: TGTGCCAGCCGTTCCCTAGGGGTAGATGAGACCCAGTACTTC
J gene: TRBJ2-7; clone size: NA; V gene: TRBV2; CDR3 length: 14; D gene: TRBD1; CDR3 protein: CASLPGQGHYEQYF; CDR3 DNA: TGTGCCAGCCTCCCGGGACAGGGACACTACGAGCAGTACTTC
J gene: TRBJ2-3; clone size: NA; V gene: TRBV5-4; CDR3 length: 16; D gene: TRBD1; CDR3 protein: CASSLPDRVSTDTQYF; CDR3 DNA: TGTGCCAGCAGCTTGCCCGACAGGGTGAGCACAGATACGCAGTATTTT
J gene: TRBJ2-1; clone size: NA; V gene: TRBV9; CDR3 length: 13; D gene: NA; CDR3 protein: CASSAPHSNEQFF; CDR3 DNA: TGTGCCAGCAGCGCCCCCCACAGTAATGAGCAGTTCTTC
J gene: TRBJ2-3; clone size: NA; V gene: TRBV4-1; CDR3 length: 13; D gene: TRBD2; CDR3 protein: CASSQPGGDTQYF; CDR3 DNA: TGCGCCAGCAGCCAACCGGGGGGAGATACGCAGTATTTT
J gene: TRBJ1-2; clone size: NA; V gene: TRBV5-6; CDR3 length: 13; D gene: NA; CDR3 protein: CASSLDHYYGYTF; CDR3 DNA: TGTGCCAGCAGCTTGGACCACTACTATGGCTACACCTTC
J gene: TRBJ1-2; clone size: NA; V gene: TRBV6-1; CDR3 length: 15; D gene: NA; CDR3 protein: CASILMAYGDYGYTF; CDR3 DNA: TGTGCCAGCATTTTGATGGCGTACGGTGACTATGGCTACACCTTC
J gene: TRBJ2-7; clone size: NA; V gene: TRBV29-1; CDR3 length: 13; D gene: NA; CDR3 protein: CSVDAQGGYEQYF; CDR3 DNA: TGCAGCGTCGACGCTCAGGGGGGGTACGAGCAGTACTTC
J gene: TRBJ2-2; clone size: NA; V gene: TRBV27; CDR3 length: 14; D gene: NA; CDR3 protein: CASSEKDRPGELFF; CDR3 DNA: TGTGCCAGCAGTGAGAAGGACAGACCCGGGGAGCTGTTTTTT
J gene: TRBJ1-1; clone size: NA; V gene: TRBV19; CDR3 length: 16; D gene: TRBD1; CDR3 protein: CASSTLTGVPNTEAFF; CDR3 DNA: TGTGCCAGTAGTACCCTGACAGGGGTGCCGAACACTGAAGCTTTCTTT
J gene: TRBJ2-1; clone size: NA; V gene: TRBV6-5; CDR3 length: 15; D gene: NA; CDR3 protein: CASSYSQGPVNEQFF; CDR3 DNA: TGTGCCAGCAGTTATAGTCAGGGACCGGTCAATGAGCAGTTCTTC
J gene: TRBJ2-1; clone size: few; V gene: TRBV5-1; CDR3 length: 15; D gene: NA; CDR3 protein: CASSLEGSSYNEQFF; CDR3 DNA: TGCGCCAGCAGCTTGGAAGGGTCCTCTTACAATGAGCAGTTCTTC
J gene: TRBJ1-5; clone size: NA; V gene: TRBV27; CDR3 length: 14; D gene: NA; CDR3 protein: CASSVVVGDQPQHF; CDR3 DNA: TGTGCCAGCAGTGTGGTGGTTGGGGATCAGCCCCAGCATTTT
J gene: TRBJ2-7; clone size: NA; V gene: TRBV21-1; CDR3 length: 15; D gene: NA; CDR3 protein: CASSKVRDRRYEQYF; CDR3 DNA: TGTGCCAGCAGCAAAGTGAGGGACAGACGGTACGAGCAGTACTTC
J gene: TRBJ1-5; clone size: few; V gene: TRBV4-1; CDR3 length: 16; D gene: NA; CDR3 protein: CASSQADTYSNQPQHF; CDR3 DNA: TGCGCCAGCAGCCAGGCTGACACGTATAGCAATCAGCCCCAGCATTTT
J gene: TRBJ2-4; clone size: NA; V gene: TRBV7-9; CDR3 length: 16; D gene: TRBD1; CDR3 protein: CASSLAFGQGENIQYF; CDR3 DNA: TGTGCCAGCAGCTTAGCCTTCGGACAGGGGGAAAACATTCAGTACTTC
J gene: TRBJ2-3; clone size: NA; V gene: TRBV7-8; CDR3 length: 10; D gene: NA; CDR3 protein: CASSLDTQYF; CDR3 DNA: TGTGCCAGCAGCTTAGATACGCAGTATTTT
J gene: TRBJ2-2; clone size: NA; V gene: TRBV27; CDR3 length: 11; D gene: NA; CDR3 protein: CASRNTGELFF; CDR3 DNA: TGTGCCAGCCGGAACACCGGGGAGCTGTTTTTT
J gene: TRBJ2-1; clone size: once; V gene: TRBV28; CDR3 length: 16; D gene: NA; CDR3 protein: CASSPLPPKWDNEQFF; CDR3 DNA: TGTGCCAGCAGTCCCCTTCCCCCAAAATGGGACAATGAGCAGTTCTTC
J gene: TRBJ1-1; clone size: NA; V gene: TRBV5-4; CDR3 length: 13; D gene: TRBD1; CDR3 protein: CASSWDRGPEAFF; CDR3 DNA: TGTGCCAGCAGCTGGGACAGGGGCCCTGAAGCTTTCTTT
J gene: TRBJ2-7; clone size: NA; V gene: TRBV27; CDR3 length: 15; D gene: TRBD1; CDR3 protein: CASRATGGRADEQYF; CDR3 DNA: TGTGCCAGCAGGGCTACAGGGGGAAGGGCAGACGAGCAGTACTTC
J gene: TRBJ1-3; clone size: NA; V gene: TRBV28; CDR3 length: 16; D gene: NA; CDR3 protein: CASSLAGALIGNTIYF; CDR3 DNA: TGTGCCAGCAGTTTAGCGGGGGCCCTAATCGGAAACACCATATATTTT
J gene: TRBJ2-1; clone size: few; V gene: TRBV4-3; CDR3 length: 13; D gene: NA; CDR3 protein: CASSPNAAAEQFF; CDR3 DNA: TGCGCCAGCAGCCCGAATGCCGCGGCGGAGCAGTTCTTC
J gene: TRBJ2-1; clone size: NA; V gene: TRBV7-2; CDR3 length: 16; D gene: NA; CDR3 protein: CASSLDVGLTYNEQFF; CDR3 DNA: TGTGCCAGCAGCTTAGACGTTGGGTTAACCTACAATGAGCAGTTCTTC
J gene: TRBJ2-7; clone size: NA; V gene: TRBV19; CDR3 length: 16; D gene: NA; CDR3 protein: CASSIAAGLSSYEQYF; CDR3 DNA: TGTGCCAGTAGTATAGCGGCCGGCCTCAGCTCCTACGAGCAGTACTTC
J gene: TRBJ2-7; clone size: NA; V gene: TRBV27; CDR3 length: 14; D gene: TRBD2; CDR3 protein: CASSPGTSGYEQYF; CDR3 DNA: TGTGCCAGCAGTCCTGGGACTAGCGGTTACGAGCAGTACTTC
J gene: TRBJ2-1; clone size: NA; V gene: TRBV7-9; CDR3 length: 16; D gene: TRBD2; CDR3 protein: CASSYGTSGGYNEQFF; CDR3 DNA: TGTGCCAGCAGCTATGGGACTAGCGGGGGCTACAATGAGCAGTTCTTC
J gene: TRBJ1-3; clone size: NA; V gene: TRBV7-8; CDR3 length: 16; D gene: NA; CDR3 protein: CASSLGRGSSGNTIYF; CDR3 DNA: TGTGCCAGCAGCTTAGGACGAGGATCCTCTGGAAACACCATATATTTT
J gene: TRBJ2-3; clone size: NA; V gene: TRBV15; CDR3 length: 14; D gene: NA; CDR3 protein: CATSRDLEADTQYF; CDR3 DNA: TGTGCCACCAGCAGAGATCTGGAGGCAGATACGCAGTATTTT
J gene: TRBJ1-3; clone size: NA; V gene: TRBV6-5; CDR3 length: 15; D gene: NA; CDR3 protein: CASSYGQGTGNTIYF; CDR3 DNA: TGTGCCAGCAGTTACGGGCAGGGGACTGGAAACACCATATATTTT
J gene: TRBJ1-2; clone size: NA; V gene: TRBV4-1; CDR3 length: 13; D gene: NA; CDR3 protein: CASSQTGLDGYTF; CDR3 DNA: TGCGCCAGCAGCCAAACAGGTCTCGATGGCTACACCTTC
J gene: TRBJ2-5; clone size: NA; V gene: TRBV27; CDR3 length: 15; D gene: NA; CDR3 protein: CASSLLGQGPETQYF; CDR3 DNA: TGTGCCAGCAGTTTACTCGGGCAGGGGCCAGAGACCCAGTACTTC
J gene: TRBJ1-5; clone size: NA; V gene: TRBV10-3; CDR3 length: 16; D gene: NA; CDR3 protein: CAISESEGVLGQPQHF; CDR3 DNA: TGTGCCATCAGTGAGTCAGAGGGCGTGCTAGGGCAGCCCCAGCATTTT
J gene: TRBJ1-2; clone size: once; V gene: TRBV2; CDR3 length: 16; D gene: NA; CDR3 protein: CASSGYLGGVNYGYTF; CDR3 DNA: TGTGCCAGCAGTGGGTACCTTGGGGGGGTTAACTATGGCTACACCTTC